These T cell receptor beta chains were read from a single sample in a study of control samples from healthy donors and cancer patients. Generated by immunoSEQ multiplex PCR, the TCRdb table keeps only in-frame clones and is missing some. Of over 80,000 clones in the sample, roughly 83% are singletons; the top ten hold about 10%. The sequencing input was blood. These receptors were taken from a woman between 25 and 40 years old in good health. Both conserved end residues are part of each CDR3. Clone size is not always given. Where it is, it says once, few, many or a class for expanded clones.

many	TRBJ1-1	TRBV11-2	15	CASSLVLTRNTEAFF
-	TRBJ1-1	TRBV30	13	CAWSKRANTEAFF
few	TRBJ2-5	TRBV7-2	13	CASSFPGPRTQYF
-	TRBJ2-1	TRBV12-5	14	CASGLEGQGHEQFF
-	TRBJ1-1	TRBV6-6	13	CASSTPLNTEAFF
-	TRBJ2-2	TRBV19	16	CASSIGKGANTGELFF
-	TRBJ1-4	TRBV6-5	13	CASRGTGGEKLFF
-	TRBJ1-2	TRBV7-9	14	CASSLGPDGYGYTF
-	TRBJ1-6	TRBV11-2	18	CASSRTRMKQGRNSPLHF
-	TRBJ1-2	TRBV18	15	CASSLTRDRVYGYTF
-	TRBJ1-2	TRBV9	15	CASSVDGGSGSGYTF
once	TRBJ2-3	TRBV7-8	15	CASSYPLGATDTQYF
-	TRBJ1-1	TRBV12-3/TRBV12-4	12	CASILANTEAFF
-	TRBJ2-7	TRBV10-1	13	CASSRDRGYEQYF
-	TRBJ1-1	TRBV2	14	CASSETRMNTEAFF
-	TRBJ2-5	TRBV29-1	11	CSVLLMPTQYF
-	TRBJ1-2	TRBV18	13	CAATQGTGDGYTF
-	TRBJ1-5	TRBV30	14	CAWSVRGSNQPQHF
-	TRBJ2-5	TRBV6-5	14	CASRAGLASETQYF
-	TRBJ2-5	TRBV14	12	CASSQVSKTQYF
-	TRBJ1-5	TRBV7-2	16	CASSPGVGRSNQPQHF
-	TRBJ1-4	TRBV30	14	CAWSVAGSGEKLFF
-	TRBJ2-1	TRBV19	14	CASGDRGSYNEQFF
-	TRBJ1-4	TRBV3-1/TRBV3-2	15	CASSRLNGPNEKLFF
-	TRBJ2-2	TRBV5-4	14	CASSTEQVAGELFF
once	TRBJ2-6	TRBV6-5	14	CASRVYSGANVLTF
-	TRBJ2-5	TRBV2	15	CASSVPGLAGGTQYF
-	TRBJ2-7	TRBV4-3	13	CASSQDSGYEQYF